Sequencing of this TCR beta chain was carried out in a study of early T cells in non-severe SARS-CoV-2 infection. TCRdb reprocessed the 5' RACE reads via MiXCR and lists one record per CDR3 protein. The data hold roughly 51,000 distinct CDR3 sequences, with over 7.5% observed a single time. This CDR3 has 16 amino acids. CDR1 and CDR2 from the germline V gene are SGHRS and YFSETQ. With 5 bases removed from V and 0 bases from J, the gap between germline ends came to 15 bases. This clonotype was recorded many times. The TCR sequence derives from an adult who was a healthcare worker with PCR-confirmed SARS-CoV-2 infection or an uninfected control (not recorded which). This chain uses TRBV5-1 with TRBJ1-5; D unresolved. Sequencing was carried out using whole blood. As DNA, the CDR3 is TGCGCCAGCAGTATTGACGGGGATTATAGCAATCAGCCCCAGCATTTT. Protein sequence: CASSIDGDYSNQPQHF. Full variable domain (rest looked up from reference TRBV5-1 and TRBJ1-5): KAGVTQTPRYLIKTRGQQVTLSCSPISGHRSVSWYQQTPGQGLQFLFEYFSETQRNKGNFPGRFSGRQFSNSRSEMNVSTLELGDSALYLCASSIDGDYSNQPQHFGDGTRLSIL.